A single sample gave rise to the 30 T cell receptor beta chains below, sequenced in a study of beta chain features in type 1 diabetes. The authors reverse transcribed all of the isolated RNA, so sequencing captured expressed TCRB transcripts. Using immunoSEQ multiplex PCR, the repertoire was profiled, and TCRdb retains in-frame clones only, with some absent. The table shows 250,000 to 350,000 clones, with approximately 10% occurring only once. Sequenced sample: naive CD4+ T cells from blood. The source of these receptors is a woman aged 25 to 39 in good health.

The chain is built from TRBV21-1 and TRBJ2-6; the table's D call TRBD1 went unverified against the DNA. TRBV21-1 has pseudogene status. This CDR3 comprises 18 residues. CDR3 nucleotide sequence: TGTGCCAGCAGCAATCCCGGGACAGGGACCTCTGGGGCCAACGTCCTGACTTTC. This codes for CASSNPGTGTSGANVLTF.

This sequence joins TRBV4-2 and TRBJ2-5, with D possibly being TRBD2 (5 bases). Looked up from germline, CDR1 is LGHNA and CDR2 is YNFKEQ. The germline V and J ends were trimmed by 0 bases and 0 bases, with 11 bases remaining between them. CDR3 length: 16 amino acids. The CDR3 spells CASSQDLRGYQETQYF. The CDR3 coding sequence is TGTGCCAGCAGCCAAGATCTTCGAGGGTACCAAGAGACCCAGTACTTC.

This clone has just a few counts. The V and J genes are TRBV4-3 and TRBJ2-7; D uncertain. CDR1 and CDR2 (germline): LGHNA, YSLEER. With 0 bases removed from V and 3 bases from J, the gap between germline ends came to 12 bases. This CDR3 has 15 residues. CDR3 coding DNA: TGCGCCAGCAGCCAAGATGGGCATATTGGCTACGAGCAGTACTTC. Protein: CASSQDGHIGYEQYF.

The gene calls are TRBV10-3 and TRBJ2-5; 9 bases are shared with TRBD2. The CDR3 is 16 amino acids. V dropped 4 bases and J dropped 2; count of bases not matched to a gene: 8. Germline-derived CDR1 and CDR2 are ENHRY and SYGVKD. DNA of the CDR3: TGTGCCATCAGTGGTGATAGCGGGGGAGTACAAGAGACCCAGTACTTC. Its translation: CAISGDSGGVQETQYF.

This clone was detected a few times. The chain links TRBV6-5 to TRBJ2-3, with TRBD2 identical over 12 bases. Unmatched junction bases numbered 6, after V lost 0 bases and J lost 8 bases. CDR3 length: 16 residues. Germline CDR1 reads MNHEY; CDR2 reads SVGAGI. CDR3 region: CASSYSLAGGRGTQYF. DNA for the CDR3: TGTGCCAGCAGTTACTCCCTAGCGGGAGGGCGGGGTACGCAGTATTTT.

This clone was found a few times. This rearrangement joins TRBV28 to TRBJ1-2, with D perhaps TRBD1 (6 bases). CDR3 length: 14 amino acids. Germline CDR1 is MDHEN and CDR2 is SYDVKM. V dropped 4 bases and J dropped 1 base, with 10 bases sitting between them. The CDR3 nucleotides read TGTGCCAGCAGTTCACAGGGCGATAACTATGGCTACACCTTC. It codes for CASSSQGDNYGYTF.

The rearrangement links TRBV11-2 to TRBJ2-1, with TRBD2 identical over 7 bases. The CDR3 loop spans 15 amino acids. With 7 bases clipped from V and 3 bases from J, the junction kept 9 bases outside the gene matches. CDR1 and CDR2 (germline): SGHAT, FQNNGV. The CDR3 region is CASTSRGGSYNEQFF. CDR3 nucleotides: TGTGCCAGCACCTCCCGGGGCGGGAGCTACAATGAGCAGTTCTTC.

The chain couples TRBV4-2 to TRBJ2-5; a weak D match, TRBD2 (5 bases). The CDR3 length is 16 residues. The germline V and J ends were trimmed by 1 base and 1 base, with 13 bases remaining between them. Germline CDR1 LGHNA, CDR2 YNFKEQ. The CDR3 DNA follows: TGTGCCAGCAGCCAAGTAAGGGTTGGAGGCCAAGAGACCCAGTACTTC. Residues: CASSQVRVGGQETQYF.

The rearrangement links TRBV5-4 to TRBJ2-1; 12 nucleotides match TRBD2. The V segment lost 5 bases and the J segment 8 bases; nucleotides outside the gene matches: 5. Looked up from germline, CDR1 is SGHNT and CDR2 is YYREEE (reference sequence). CDR3 size: 14 residues. CDR3 bases: TGTGCCAGCAGTCGAGGACTAGCGGGACATGAGCAGTTCTTC. Its translation: CASSRGLAGHEQFF.

The rearrangement uses TRBV9 and TRBJ1-1; D is undetermined. The germline V and J ends were trimmed by 3 bases and 0 bases, with 9 bases remaining between them. CDR3 length: 14 amino acids. Germline CDR1 SGDLS, CDR2 YYNGEE. The CDR3 sequence: CASSAQLMNTEAFF. In DNA, the CDR3 is TGTGCCAGCAGCGCACAGCTCATGAACACTGAAGCTTTCTTT. Complete variable domain (other parts from reference TRBV9 and TRBJ1-1): DSGVTQTPKHLITATGQRVTLRCSPRSGDLSVYWYQQSLDQGLQFLIQYYNGEERAKGNILERFSAQQFPDLHSELNLSSLELGDSALYFCASSAQLMNTEAFFGQGTRLTVV.

V and J are TRBV5-1 and TRBJ1-2, with a possible D match to TRBD1 (6 bases). Germline V CDR1 and CDR2: SGHRS, YFSETQ. The V and J ends lost 4 bases and 3 bases respectively, with 16 bases between them. This CDR3 has 15 residues. The DNA of the CDR3 is TGCGCCAGCAGCCCGGGACACGGGGTGGACTATGGCTACACCTTC. As protein: CASSPGHGVDYGYTF.

The gene calls are TRBV28 and TRBJ1-2; unclear D gene. Germline loops: CDR1 MDHEN, CDR2 SYDVKM. The germline V and J ends were trimmed by 7 bases and 4 bases, with 13 bases remaining between them. This CDR3 region has 13 residues. The CDR3 loop is CASTPGYLYGYTF. The CDR3 nucleotides are TGTGCCAGCACTCCAGGTTACCTCTATGGCTACACCTTC.

The V and J genes are TRBV4-3 and TRBJ2-2; 12 bases agree with TRBD2. The CDR3 has 16 amino acids. J was trimmed by 5 bases and V by 4 bases; bases with no gene match: 5. The germline CDR1 and CDR2 sequences are LGHNA and YSLEER. The CDR3 nucleotides are TGCGCCAGCAGCCCGGTACTAGCGGGAGGTACCGGGGAGCTGTTTTTT. Encoded protein: CASSPVLAGGTGELFF.

This chain joins TRBV11-2 and TRBJ2-4; TRBD2 aligns across 8 bases. Per the germline V gene, CDR1 is SGHAT and CDR2 is FQNNGV. Trimming took 6 bases from V and 3 from J; bases not matched to a gene: 7. The CDR3 contains 15 residues. The CDR3 DNA follows: TGTGCCAGCAGTCCCTCAGCGGGAGTCAAAAACATTCAGTACTTC. Translating it yields CASSPSAGVKNIQYF.

V and J are TRBV7-6 and TRBJ2-7, with 9 bases aligning to TRBD2. CDR1 is SGHVS, CDR2 FNYEAQ, per germline. The J segment lost 5 bases and the V segment lost 6 bases, leaving 11 bases of the junction unmatched. The CDR3 length is 15 residues. CDR3 in amino acids: CASSSGIAGVHEQYF. CDR3 in DNA: TGTGCCAGCAGTTCCGGGATAGCGGGAGTCCACGAGCAGTACTTC.

The table lists this clone with a few counts. The genes are TRBV29-1 and TRBJ2-7; TRBD1 matches at 8 bases. Germline V gives CDR1 SQVTM, CDR2 ANQGSEA. V lost 7 bases, J lost 4 bases, and 6 bases stayed unmatched. CDR3 length equals 12 residues. The CDR3 sequence is CSATGDRYEQYF. DNA of the CDR3: TGCAGCGCGACAGGGGATAGGTACGAGCAGTACTTC.

The V call is TRBV18, the J call TRBJ2-5, with D possibly matching TRBD2 (5 bases). Per the germline V gene, CDR1 is KGHSH and CDR2 is LQKENI. The CDR3 length is 13 residues. With 4 bases removed from V and 7 bases from J, the gap between germline ends came to 13 bases. The CDR3 DNA is TGTGCCAGCTCACTCTCGGAGGCGTGGACCCAGTACTTC. This encodes CASSLSEAWTQYF.

This clone appeared a few times. The sample holds other DNA sequences that translate to the same CDR3. The chain carries TRBV7-8 and TRBJ2-5; 8 positions agree with TRBD1. V lost 5 bases and J lost 2; bases outside the gene matches: 4. The CDR3 runs 14 residues. The germline V gene encodes CDR1 SGHVS and CDR2 FQNEAQ. The CDR3 protein is CASSLGTGQETQYF. The CDR3 DNA sequence: TGTGCCAGCAGCCTCGGGACAGGACAAGAGACCCAGTACTTC.

This clone was counted only a few times. The V gene is TRBV7-9, the J gene TRBJ2-1; possibly TRBD1 for D (5 bases). Trimming pared 2 bases from V and 3 bases from J, leaving 14 bases between. Germline V gene sequence: CDR1 SEHNR, CDR2 FQNEAQ (reference sequence). The CDR3 extends over 16 amino acids. The CDR3 DNA reads as TGTGCCAGCAGCTTATTGGGGCGCCTAATCTACAATGAGCAGTTCTTC. Residues: CASSLLGRLIYNEQFF. The full variable domain, completed using reference TRBV7-9 and TRBJ2-1, is DTGVSQNPRHKITKRGQNVTFRCDPISEHNRLYWYRQTLGQGPEFLTYFQNEAQLEKSRLLSDRFSAERPKGSFSTLEIQRTEQGDSAMYLCASSLLGRLIYNEQFFGPGTRLTVL.

The rearrangement uses TRBV4-1 and TRBJ2-3; D may be TRBD1 (6 bases). The germline CDR1 and CDR2 sequences are MGHRA and YSYEKL. V lost 0 bases to trimming and J lost 2 bases, with 12 bases between them. The CDR3 has 16 residues. CDR3: CASSQDVDSDTDTQYF. Here the CDR3 DNA reads TGCGCCAGCAGCCAAGATGTGGACAGCGACACAGATACGCAGTATTTT.

This clone was seen more than once but under ten times. The chain joins TRBV23-1 to TRBJ2-3; 8 positions match TRBD2. TRBV23-1 is recorded as an ORF, its role being uncertain. The CDR3 is made up of 16 amino acids. The ends lost 0 bases at V and 3 bases at J; junction bases unmatched: 5. As DNA, the CDR3 is TGCGCCAGCAGTCAATCTAGACTAGCGTGGACAGATACGCAGTATTTT. Translated: CASSQSRLAWTDTQYF.

This clone was detected only a few times. This chain joins TRBV7-2 and TRBJ1-5, with TRBD1 identical over 8 bases. The V and J ends lost 5 bases and 3 bases, in that order; junction bases with no gene match: 9. Germline V gives CDR1 SGHTA, CDR2 FQGNSA. The CDR3 extends over 16 amino acids. The CDR3 sequence: CASSPEDRDNNQPQHF. CDR3 nucleotide sequence: TGTGCCAGCAGCCCCGAGGACAGGGATAACAATCAGCCCCAGCATTTT.

This chain links TRBV29-1 with TRBJ2-2; 7 bases match TRBD1. Germline-derived CDR1 and CDR2 are SQVTM and ANQGSEA. After removal of 6 bases from V and 3 bases from J, the junction contained 13 bases not matched to a gene. This CDR3 comprises 16 residues. CDR3 nucleotides: TGCAGCGTCCTCACCGCCGGGACAGCATACACCGGGGAGCTGTTTTTT. Residues: CSVLTAGTAYTGELFF.

This sequence joins TRBV18 and TRBJ2-7; 8 nucleotides agree with TRBD2. Germline lookup yields CDR1 KGHSH and CDR2 LQKENI. The junction had 5 bases not matched to a gene; V was cut back by 0 bases and J by 4 bases. This CDR3 region has 15 residues. CDR3 loop: CASSPPSGRIYEQYF. The DNA for the CDR3 is TGTGCCAGCTCACCACCAAGCGGGAGAATTTACGAGCAGTACTTC.

This chain joins TRBV19 and TRBJ1-5; possible D gene TRBD1, 5 bases. The CDR3 runs to 15 residues. Trimming removed 2 bases from V and 5 bases from J, with 13 bases in between. Germline lookup yields CDR1 LNHDA and CDR2 SQIVND (reference sequence). CDR3 coding DNA: TGTGCCAGTAGTATAAGGAGCGGGGGGGATCAGCCCCAGCATTTT. It encodes CASSIRSGGDQPQHF. The full variable domain, with the rest looked up from reference TRBV19 and TRBJ1-5, is DGGITQSPKYLFRKEGQNVTLSCEQNLNHDAMYWYRQDPGQGLRLIYYSQIVNDFQKGDIAEGYSVSREKKESFPLTVTSAQKNPTAFYLCASSIRSGGDQPQHFGDGTRLSIL.

J is TRBJ2-7 and V is TRBV7-9; TRBD1 matches at 8 bases. CDR3 size: 13 residues. Germline V lookup: CDR1 SEHNR, CDR2 FQNEAQ (reference sequence). V was pared by 8 bases and J by 6 bases, with 9 bases of the junction left unmatched. In nucleotides, the CDR3 is TGTGCCAGCGCACAGACAGGGGTCGGCGAGCAGTACTTC. It translates to CASAQTGVGEQYF.

This clone was counted only a few times. One end of the junction fails to match germline, which may point to a read error. The V gene is TRBV7-7, the J gene TRBJ2-5, with 10 nucleotides matching TRBD2. In germline, CDR1 is SSHAT, CDR2 FNYEAQ (reference sequence). The CDR3 covers 14 residues. CDR3: CASSILAGVETQYF. The DNA for the CDR3 is TGTGCTAGCAGCATCCTAGCGGGAGTAGAGACCCAGTACTTC.

The CDR3: CASSLIAGGYNEQFF. The CDR3 region has the DNA TGTGCCAGCAGCTTAATAGCGGGAGGGTACAATGAGCAGTTCTTC. The rearrangement uses TRBV7-6 and TRBJ2-1; 11 bases map to TRBD2. Germline V gene sequence: CDR1 SGHVS, CDR2 FNYEAQ. With V trimmed by 2 bases and J by 4 bases, 1 base remained unmatched. The CDR3 runs to 15 residues.

This clone was seen more than once but under ten times. The chain links TRBV7-8 to TRBJ1-4; TRBD1 might be the D (5 bases). The CDR3 contains 14 residues. V lost 5 bases to trimming and J lost 2 bases, with 9 bases between them. CDR1 is SGHVS, CDR2 FQNEAQ, per germline. The DNA of the CDR3 is TGTGCCAGCAGCATCGGGACTACTAATGAAAAACTGTTTTTT. Its protein product is CASSIGTTNEKLFF. Together with reference TRBV7-8 and TRBJ1-4, the CDR3 gives the full variable domain: GAGVSQSPRYKVAKRGQDVALRCDPISGHVSLFWYQQALGQGPEFLTYFQNEAQLDKSGLPSDRFFAERPEGSVSTLKIQRTQQEDSAVYLCASSIGTTNEKLFFGSGTQLSVL.

The CDR3 nucleotides are TGTGCCTGGACCCCAGGACTAGCGGGACCGGGGGCCCAGTACTTC. It specifies CAWTPGLAGPGAQYF. The chain uses TRBV30 and TRBJ2-5, with 12 bases fitting TRBD2. CDR1 is GTSNPN, CDR2 SVGIG, per germline (reference sequence). Trimming removed 4 bases from V and 9 bases from J; junction bases left unmatched: 12. CDR3 length: 15 amino acids.